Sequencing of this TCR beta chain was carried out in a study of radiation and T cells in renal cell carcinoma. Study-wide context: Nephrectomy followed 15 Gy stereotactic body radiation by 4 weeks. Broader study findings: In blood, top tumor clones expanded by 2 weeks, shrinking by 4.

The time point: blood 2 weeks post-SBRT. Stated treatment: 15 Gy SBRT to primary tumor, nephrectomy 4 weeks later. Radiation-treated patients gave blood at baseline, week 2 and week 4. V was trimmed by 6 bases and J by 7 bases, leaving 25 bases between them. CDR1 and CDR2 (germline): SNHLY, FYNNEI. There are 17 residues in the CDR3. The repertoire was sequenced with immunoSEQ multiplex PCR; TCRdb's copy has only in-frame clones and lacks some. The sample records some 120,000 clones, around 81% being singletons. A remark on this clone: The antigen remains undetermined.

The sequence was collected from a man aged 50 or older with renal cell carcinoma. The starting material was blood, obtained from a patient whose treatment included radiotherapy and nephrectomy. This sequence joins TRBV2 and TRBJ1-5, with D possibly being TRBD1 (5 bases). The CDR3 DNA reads TGTGCCAGCAGGGGCGGCAGGTGGGGGGACCCAGGGCAGCCCCAGCATTTT. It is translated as CASRGGRWGDPGQPQHF.